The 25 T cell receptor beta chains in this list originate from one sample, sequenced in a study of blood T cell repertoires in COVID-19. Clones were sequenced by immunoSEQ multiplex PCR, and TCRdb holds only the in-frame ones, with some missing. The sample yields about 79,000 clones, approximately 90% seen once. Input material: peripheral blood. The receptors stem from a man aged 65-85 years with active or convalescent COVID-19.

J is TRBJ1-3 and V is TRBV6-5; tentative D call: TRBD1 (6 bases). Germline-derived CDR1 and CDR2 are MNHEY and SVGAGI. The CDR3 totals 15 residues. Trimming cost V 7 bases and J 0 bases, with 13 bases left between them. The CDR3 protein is CASKGTPHSGNTIYF. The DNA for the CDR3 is TGTGCCAGCAAGGGGACACCGCACTCTGGAAACACCATATATTTT.

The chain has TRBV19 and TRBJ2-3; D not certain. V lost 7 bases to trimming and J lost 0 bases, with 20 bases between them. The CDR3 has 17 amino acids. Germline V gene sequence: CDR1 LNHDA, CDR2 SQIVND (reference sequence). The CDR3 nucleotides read TGTGCCAGTAATCAGCGACTCACGCTCTCTAGCACAGATACGCAGTATTTT. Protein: CASNQRLTLSSTDTQYF.

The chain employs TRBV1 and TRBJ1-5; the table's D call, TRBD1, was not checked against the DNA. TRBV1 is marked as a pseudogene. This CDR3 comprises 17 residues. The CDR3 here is CTSSLPGAEVSSQPQHF. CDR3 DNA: TGCACCAGCAGCCTTCCAGGGGCAGAAGTCTCTAGCCAGCCCCAGCATTTT.

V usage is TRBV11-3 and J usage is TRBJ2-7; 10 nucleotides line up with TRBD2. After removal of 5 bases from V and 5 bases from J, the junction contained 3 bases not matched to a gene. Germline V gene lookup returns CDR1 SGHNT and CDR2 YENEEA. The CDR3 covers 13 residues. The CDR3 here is CASSPGTSDEQYF. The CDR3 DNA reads TGTGCCAGCAGCCCCGGGACTAGCGACGAGCAGTACTTC. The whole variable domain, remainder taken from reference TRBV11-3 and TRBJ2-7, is EAGVVQSPRYKIIEKKQPVAFWCNPISGHNTLYWYLQNLGQGPELLIRYENEEAVDDSQLPKDRFSAERLKGVDSTLKIQPAELGDSAVYLCASSPGTSDEQYFGPGTRLTVT.

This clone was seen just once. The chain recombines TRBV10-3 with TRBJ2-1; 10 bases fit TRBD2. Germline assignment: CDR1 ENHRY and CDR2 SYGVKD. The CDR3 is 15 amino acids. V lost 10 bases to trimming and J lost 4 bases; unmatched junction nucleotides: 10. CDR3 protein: CATQSPSGSYNEQFF. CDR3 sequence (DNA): TGTGCCACCCAGAGTCCTAGCGGGAGTTACAATGAGCAGTTCTTC.

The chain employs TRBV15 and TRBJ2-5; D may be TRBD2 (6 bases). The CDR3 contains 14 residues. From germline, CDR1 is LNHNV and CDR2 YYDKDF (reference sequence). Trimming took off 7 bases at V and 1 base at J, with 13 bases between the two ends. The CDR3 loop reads CATKVAEVQETQYF. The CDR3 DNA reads TGTGCCACCAAAGTAGCGGAAGTCCAAGAGACCCAGTACTTC.

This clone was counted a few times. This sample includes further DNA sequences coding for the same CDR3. The CDR3 is CASSGGTGVVQPQHF. The CDR3 DNA follows: TGTGCCAGCAGTGGCGGGACAGGGGTGGTTCAGCCCCAGCATTTT. This chain uses TRBV28 with TRBJ1-5; TRBD1 aligns across 10 bases. There are 15 residues in the CDR3. J lost 6 bases, V lost 5 bases, and 7 bases had no gene match. Per the germline V gene, CDR1 is MDHEN and CDR2 is SYDVKM.

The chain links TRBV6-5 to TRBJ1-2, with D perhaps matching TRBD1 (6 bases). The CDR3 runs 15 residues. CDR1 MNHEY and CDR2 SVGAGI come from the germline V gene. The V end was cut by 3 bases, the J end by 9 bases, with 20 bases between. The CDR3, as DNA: TGTGCCAGCAGTTATGATGATGCGGGGGCAAGGAGCTACACCTTC. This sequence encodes CASSYDDAGARSYTF.

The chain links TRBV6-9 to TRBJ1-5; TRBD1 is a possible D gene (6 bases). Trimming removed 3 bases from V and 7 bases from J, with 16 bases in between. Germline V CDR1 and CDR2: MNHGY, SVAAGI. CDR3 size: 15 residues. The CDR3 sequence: CASSYPRGGQQPQHF. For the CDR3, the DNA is TGTGCCAGCAGTTACCCCCGAGGGGGACAACAGCCCCAGCATTTT.

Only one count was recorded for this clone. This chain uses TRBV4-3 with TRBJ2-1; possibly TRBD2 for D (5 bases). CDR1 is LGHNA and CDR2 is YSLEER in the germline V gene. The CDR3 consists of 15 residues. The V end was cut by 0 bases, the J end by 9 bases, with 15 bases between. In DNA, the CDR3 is TGCGCCAGCAGCCAAGATCGATTTGTGGGGAGTGAGCAGTTCTTC. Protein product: CASSQDRFVGSEQFF.

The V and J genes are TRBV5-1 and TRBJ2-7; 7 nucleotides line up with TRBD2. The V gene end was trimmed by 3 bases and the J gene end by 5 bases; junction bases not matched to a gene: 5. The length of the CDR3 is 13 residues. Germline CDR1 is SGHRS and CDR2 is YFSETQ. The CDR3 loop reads CASSYAGVDEQYF. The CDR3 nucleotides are TGCGCCAGCAGCTACGCGGGGGTGGACGAGCAGTACTTC.

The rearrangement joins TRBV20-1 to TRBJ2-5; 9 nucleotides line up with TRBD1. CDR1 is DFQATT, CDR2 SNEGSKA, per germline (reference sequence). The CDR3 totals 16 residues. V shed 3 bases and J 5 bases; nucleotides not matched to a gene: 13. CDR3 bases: TGCAGTGCTAGTTTGGGGACAGGGTCATCTCACGAGACCCAGTACTTC. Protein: CSASLGTGSSHETQYF.

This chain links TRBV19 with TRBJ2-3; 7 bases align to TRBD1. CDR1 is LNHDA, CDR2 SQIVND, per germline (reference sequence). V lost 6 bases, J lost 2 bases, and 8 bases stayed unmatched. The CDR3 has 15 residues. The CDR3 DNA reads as TGTGCCAGTAGCCCAATGGGACAGCCCACAGATACGCAGTATTTT. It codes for CASSPMGQPTDTQYF.

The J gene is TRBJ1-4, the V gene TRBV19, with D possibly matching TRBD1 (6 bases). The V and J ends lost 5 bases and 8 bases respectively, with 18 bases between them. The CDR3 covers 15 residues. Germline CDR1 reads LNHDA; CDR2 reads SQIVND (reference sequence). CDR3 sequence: CASSSLGGGEEKLFF. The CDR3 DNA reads TGTGCCAGTAGTTCCTTGGGTGGGGGCGAAGAAAAACTGTTTTTT.

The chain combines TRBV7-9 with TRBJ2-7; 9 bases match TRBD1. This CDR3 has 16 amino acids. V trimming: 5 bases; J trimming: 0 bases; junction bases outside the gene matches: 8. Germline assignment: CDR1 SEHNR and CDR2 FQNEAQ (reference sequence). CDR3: CASSATGGAFSYEQYF. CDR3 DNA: TGTGCCAGCAGCGCCACAGGGGGCGCTTTCTCCTACGAGCAGTACTTC.

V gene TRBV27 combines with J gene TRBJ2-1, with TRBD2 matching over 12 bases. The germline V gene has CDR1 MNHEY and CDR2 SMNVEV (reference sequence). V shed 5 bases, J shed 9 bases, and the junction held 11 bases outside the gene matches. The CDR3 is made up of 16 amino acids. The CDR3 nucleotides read TGTGCCAGCAGTCCCTACGAACTAGCGGGAGGCGGTGAGCAGTTCTTC. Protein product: CASSPYELAGGGEQFF.

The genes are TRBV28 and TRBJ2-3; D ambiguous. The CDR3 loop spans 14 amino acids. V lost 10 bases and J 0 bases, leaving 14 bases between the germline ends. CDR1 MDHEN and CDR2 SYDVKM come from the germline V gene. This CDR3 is CATASAASTDTQYF. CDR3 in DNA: TGTGCCACCGCAAGCGCAGCTAGCACAGATACGCAGTATTTT.

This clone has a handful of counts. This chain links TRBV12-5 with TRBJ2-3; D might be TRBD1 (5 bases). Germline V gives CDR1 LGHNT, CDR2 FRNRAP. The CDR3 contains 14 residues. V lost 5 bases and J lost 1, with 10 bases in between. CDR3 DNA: TGTGCTAGTGGTCCAGGGCAGCGCACAGATACGCAGTATTTT. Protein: CASGPGQRTDTQYF.

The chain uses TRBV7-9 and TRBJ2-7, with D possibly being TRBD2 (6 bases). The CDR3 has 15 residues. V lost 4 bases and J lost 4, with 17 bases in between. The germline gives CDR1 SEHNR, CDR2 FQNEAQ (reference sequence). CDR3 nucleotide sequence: TGTGCCAGCAGCTCCCCGCGTGGGAGGTTATACGAGCAGTACTTC. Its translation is CASSSPRGRLYEQYF. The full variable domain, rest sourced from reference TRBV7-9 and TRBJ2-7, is DTGVSQNPRHKITKRGQNVTFRCDPISEHNRLYWYRQTLGQGPEFLTYFQNEAQLEKSRLLSDRFSAERPKGSFSTLEIQRTEQGDSAMYLCASSSPRGRLYEQYFGPGTRLTVT.

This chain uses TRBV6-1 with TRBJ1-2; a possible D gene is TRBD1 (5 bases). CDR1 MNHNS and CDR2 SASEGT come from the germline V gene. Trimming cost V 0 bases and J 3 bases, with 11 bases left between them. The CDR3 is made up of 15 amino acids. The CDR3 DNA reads TGTGCCAGCAGTGAAGCGGCACCAGGGTACTATGGCTACACCTTC. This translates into CASSEAAPGYYGYTF.

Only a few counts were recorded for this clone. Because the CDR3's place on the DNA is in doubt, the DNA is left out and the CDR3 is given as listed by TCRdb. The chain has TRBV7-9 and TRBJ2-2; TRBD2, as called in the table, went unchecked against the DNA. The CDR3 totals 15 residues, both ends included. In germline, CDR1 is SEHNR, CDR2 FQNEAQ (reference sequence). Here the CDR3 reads CASSVAGGQPGSCFF.

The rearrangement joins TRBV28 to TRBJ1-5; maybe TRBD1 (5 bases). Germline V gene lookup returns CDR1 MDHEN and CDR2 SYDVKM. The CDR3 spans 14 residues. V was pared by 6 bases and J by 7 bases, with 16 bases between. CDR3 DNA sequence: TGTGCCAGCAGAATAACAGGAGCAAGCCAGCCCCAGCATTTT. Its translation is CASRITGASQPQHF.

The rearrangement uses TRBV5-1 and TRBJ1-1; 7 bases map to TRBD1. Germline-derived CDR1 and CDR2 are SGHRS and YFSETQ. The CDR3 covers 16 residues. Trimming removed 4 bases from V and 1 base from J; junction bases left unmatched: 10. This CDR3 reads CASSVPGTEKNTEAFF. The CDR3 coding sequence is TGCGCCAGCAGCGTCCCCGGGACAGAGAAGAACACTGAAGCTTTCTTT.

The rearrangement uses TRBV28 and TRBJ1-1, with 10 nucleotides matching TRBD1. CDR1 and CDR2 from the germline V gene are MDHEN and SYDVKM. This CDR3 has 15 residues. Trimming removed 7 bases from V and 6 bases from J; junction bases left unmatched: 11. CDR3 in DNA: TGTGCCAGCAACTCCGCCGACAGGGGGCGGGCTGAAGCTTTCTTT. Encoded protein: CASNSADRGRAEAFF.

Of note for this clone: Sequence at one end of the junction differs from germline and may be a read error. The CDR3 DNA follows: TGTGCCAGCAGCTTATCCGGGACAGGGGCGAAAACCGGGGAGCTGTTTTTT. This translates into CASSLSGTGAKTGELFF. This chain links TRBV7-3 with TRBJ2-2, with 10 bases lining up with TRBD1. Germline-derived CDR1 and CDR2 are SGHTA and FQGTGA. This CDR3 is built from 17 residues.